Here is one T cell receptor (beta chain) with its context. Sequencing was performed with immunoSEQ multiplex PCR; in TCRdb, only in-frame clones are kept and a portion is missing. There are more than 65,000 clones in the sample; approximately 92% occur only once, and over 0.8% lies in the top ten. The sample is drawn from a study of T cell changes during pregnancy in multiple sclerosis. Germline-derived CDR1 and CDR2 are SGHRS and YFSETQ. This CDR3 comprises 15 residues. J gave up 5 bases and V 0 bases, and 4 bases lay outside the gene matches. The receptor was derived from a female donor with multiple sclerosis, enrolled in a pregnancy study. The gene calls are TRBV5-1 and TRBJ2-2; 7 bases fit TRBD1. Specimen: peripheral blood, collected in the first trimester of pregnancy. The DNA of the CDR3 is TGCGCCAGCAGCTTGGAGGGGGCGTGGACCGGGGAGCTGTTTTTT. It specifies CASSLEGAWTGELFF.